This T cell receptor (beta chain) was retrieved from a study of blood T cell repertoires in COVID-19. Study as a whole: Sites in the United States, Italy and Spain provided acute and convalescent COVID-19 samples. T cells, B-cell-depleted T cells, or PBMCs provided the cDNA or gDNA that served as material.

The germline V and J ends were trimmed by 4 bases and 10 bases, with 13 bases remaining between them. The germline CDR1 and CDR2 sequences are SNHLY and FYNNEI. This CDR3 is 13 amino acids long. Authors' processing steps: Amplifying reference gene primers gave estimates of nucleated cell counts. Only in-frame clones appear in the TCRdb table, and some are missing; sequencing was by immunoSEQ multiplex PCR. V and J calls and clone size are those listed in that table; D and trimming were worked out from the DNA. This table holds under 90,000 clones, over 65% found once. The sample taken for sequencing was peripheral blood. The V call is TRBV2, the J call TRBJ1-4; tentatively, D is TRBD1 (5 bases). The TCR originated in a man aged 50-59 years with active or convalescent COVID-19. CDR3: CASSARENGKLFF. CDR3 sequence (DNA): TGTGCCAGCAGTGCCAGGGAAAACGGAAAACTGTTTTTT.